The 21 T cell receptor beta chains below were found in one sample sequenced in a study of T cell responses to AZD1222 COVID-19 vaccine. Repertoires were generated with immunoSEQ multiplex PCR, while TCRdb's copy carries only in-frame clones and drops some. The table has roughly 93,000 clones, almost 90% seen once. The sequencing here drew on peripheral blood, taken on day 0 of AZD1222 vaccination. The receptors stem from an adult in good health.

J is TRBJ1-4 and V is TRBV13; 10 bases are shared with TRBD1. The CDR3 totals 15 residues. With 4 bases clipped from V and 5 bases from J, the junction kept 4 bases outside the gene matches. Germline V gene sequence: CDR1 PRHDT, CDR2 FYEKMQ (reference sequence). For the CDR3, the DNA is TGTGCCAGCAGCTCGGGACAGGGGAAGAATGAAAAACTGTTTTTT. Translating it yields CASSSGQGKNEKLFF.

The chain has TRBV21-1 and TRBJ2-5; TRBD2, as called in the table, went unchecked against the DNA. TRBV21-1 is assigned pseudogene status. This CDR3 is built from 12 residues. Written as DNA, the CDR3 is TGTGCCAGCCCCTGGGGGGGGGAGACCCAGTACTTC. It translates to CASPWGGETQYF.

This clone was seen only once. Its ends do not fully match the called genes, so a read error is possible. J is TRBJ2-5 and V is TRBV7-7; 9 bases map to TRBD2. This CDR3 has 14 residues. Germline V gene lookup returns CDR1 SSHAT and CDR2 FNYEAQ (reference sequence). CDR3 in DNA: TGTGCTAGCAGCATAGCGGGGGCAGGGGAGACCCAGTACTTC. Protein product: CASSIAGAGETQYF.

The gene calls are TRBV7-2 and TRBJ1-2; D is unclear. This CDR3 is built from 14 residues. Trimming shortened V by 6 bases and J by 2 bases, and 13 bases separated the two germline ends. CDR1 and CDR2 from the germline V gene are SGHTA and FQGNSA. CDR3 protein: CASSPFSGNYGYTF. In DNA form, the CDR3 reads TGTGCCAGCAGTCCCTTCAGTGGGAACTATGGCTACACCTTC. Supplemented by reference TRBV7-2 and TRBJ1-2, the full variable domain reads GAGVSQSPSNKVTEKGKDVELRCDPISGHTALYWYRQSLGQGLEFLIYFQGNSAPDKSGLPSDRFSAERTGGSVSTLTIQRTQQEDSAVYLCASSPFSGNYGYTFGSGTRLTVV.

The chain couples TRBV3-1 (or the pseudogene TRBV3-2) to TRBJ2-2; D possibly matches TRBD1 or TRBD2 (5 bases each). CDR1 is LGHDT and CDR2 is YNNKEL in the germline V gene (reference sequence). With 1 base removed from V and 1 base from J, the gap between germline ends came to 13 bases. This CDR3 is built from 17 residues. Here the CDR3 reads CASSQGGGLGNTGELFF. CDR3 DNA sequence: TGTGCCAGCAGCCAAGGGGGCGGACTGGGGAACACCGGGGAGCTGTTTTTT.

This chain joins TRBV5-6 and TRBJ1-2, with 12 bases matching TRBD1. The CDR3 extends over 16 amino acids. V was pared by 6 bases and J by 6 bases, with 12 bases of the junction left unmatched. The V gene's germline CDR1 is SGHDT and CDR2 YYEEEE. The CDR3 DNA reads TGTGCCAGCACCTATAGGCCGGGACAGGGGGCGAATGGCTACACCTTC. Encoded protein: CASTYRPGQGANGYTF.

This sequence joins TRBV28 and TRBJ2-7; either TRBD1 or TRBD2 may fit D (5 bases each). CDR3 length equals 14 residues. The germline V gene encodes CDR1 MDHEN and CDR2 SYDVKM. The V end was cut by 7 bases, the J end by 4 bases, with 17 bases between. This chain's CDR3 is CASTLGTVTYEQYF. The DNA of the CDR3 is TGTGCCAGCACCCTAGGGACGGTCACATACGAGCAGTACTTC.

The chain employs TRBV10-3 and TRBJ2-2; D unresolved. Germline loops: CDR1 ENHRY, CDR2 SYGVKD. V was pared by 1 base and J by 3 bases, with 6 bases between. There are 14 residues in the CDR3. For the CDR3, the DNA is TGTGCCATCAGTGAGTTGGACGACACCGGGGAGCTGTTTTTT. Amino acids: CAISELDDTGELFF.

The V call is TRBV9, the J call TRBJ2-7; D is undetermined. This CDR3 region has 14 residues. Trimming pared 0 bases from V and 3 bases from J, leaving 10 bases between. Germline CDR1 SGDLS, CDR2 YYNGEE. CDR3 in DNA: TGTGCCAGCAGCGTAGACGGAGCGAGCTACGAGCAGTACTTC. Encoded protein: CASSVDGASYEQYF.

This clone was counted between two and nine times. J is TRBJ2-7 and V is TRBV2, with a weak D call TRBD2 (7 bases). CDR3 size: 14 residues. Germline CDR1 reads SNHLY; CDR2 reads FYNNEI. Deletions cut 3 bases from V and 6 bases from J, with 15 bases between. CDR3: CASSEGAGRSEQYF. Written as DNA, the CDR3 is TGTGCCAGCAGTGAGGGGGCCGGGAGGAGCGAGCAGTACTTC.

This chain links TRBV5-8 with TRBJ2-1, with 8 bases identical to TRBD2. Germline V gene data show CDR1 as SGHTS and CDR2 as YDEGEE. With V trimmed by 4 bases and J by 10 bases, 10 bases remained unmatched. The CDR3 contains 14 residues. CDR3 sequence: CASSPGTSAWEQFF. CDR3 DNA sequence: TGTGCCAGCAGCCCCGGGACTAGTGCTTGGGAGCAGTTCTTC. The entire variable domain, with the rest obtained from reference TRBV5-8 and TRBJ2-1, is as follows: EAGVTQSPTHLIKTRGQQATLRCSPISGHTSVYWYQQALGLGLQFLLWYDEGEERNRGNFPPRFSGRQFPNYSSELNVNALELEDSALYLCASSPGTSAWEQFFGPGTRLTVL.

In regard to this clone: This sample includes further DNA sequences coding for the same CDR3. V gene TRBV19 combines with J gene TRBJ2-7; the D gene is possibly TRBD1 (6 bases). The ends were cut back, 2 bases at V and 2 bases at J, with 7 bases in the middle. This CDR3 has 13 residues. Germline V CDR1 and CDR2: LNHDA, SQIVND (reference sequence). DNA for the CDR3: TGTGCCAGTAGTATAACAGGGCCCTACGAGCAGTACTTC. It is translated as CASSITGPYEQYF.

This rearrangement joins TRBV9 to TRBJ1-2; possibly TRBD1 for D (6 bases). The CDR3 loop spans 14 amino acids. Germline CDR1 is SGDLS and CDR2 is YYNGEE. V lost 4 bases and J 3 bases, leaving 13 bases between the germline ends. CDR3 region: CASSPLGADYGYTF. DNA for the CDR3: TGTGCCAGCAGCCCTCTGGGGGCAGACTATGGCTACACCTTC.

The chain links TRBV2 to TRBJ2-7; D possibly corresponds to TRBD2 (6 bases). Germline CDR1 is SNHLY and CDR2 is FYNNEI. This CDR3 spans 14 amino acids. Trimming took 6 bases from V and 2 from J, leaving 14 bases between them. Here the CDR3 DNA reads TGTGCCAGCAGGCGGGATCCGGGGACCTACGAGCAGTACTTC. Translating gives CASRRDPGTYEQYF. The whole variable domain, filled in from reference TRBV2 and TRBJ2-7, reads EPEVTQTPSHQVTQMGQEVILRCVPISNHLYFYWYRQILGQKVEFLVSFYNNEISEKSEIFDDQFSVERPDGSNFTLKIRSTKLEDSAMYFCASRRDPGTYEQYFGPGTRLTVT.

The chain has TRBV7-8 and TRBJ1-2; TRBD1 might be the D (6 bases). Germline V gene lookup returns CDR1 SGHVS and CDR2 FQNEAQ. V was trimmed by 5 bases and J by 7 bases, leaving 14 bases between them. The CDR3 is 13 residues long. The CDR3 is CASSPNQGLGYTF. DNA of the CDR3: TGTGCCAGCAGCCCGAATCAGGGGCTTGGCTACACCTTC.

The chain combines TRBV6-2 or TRBV6-3 with TRBJ1-1; D call uncertain. Germline loops: CDR1 MNHEY, CDR2 SVGEGT. The CDR3 has 14 amino acids. Between the trimmed V and J ends, which lost 0 bases and 3 bases, there was a span of 8 bases. The chain's CDR3 is CASSYSGGDTEAFF. CDR3 nucleotides: TGTGCCAGCAGTTACTCGGGAGGTGACACTGAAGCTTTCTTT.

The V and J genes are TRBV10-3 and TRBJ1-1; 7 bases match TRBD1. Losses at the gene ends were 8 bases for V and 2 bases for J; bases not matched to a gene: 8. The CDR3 is made up of 14 amino acids. The V gene's germline CDR1 is ENHRY and CDR2 SYGVKD. DNA for the CDR3: TGTGCCATCCGGAGGACAGGAGCCAACACTGAAGCTTTCTTT. It encodes CAIRRTGANTEAFF.

The chain combines TRBV10-3 with TRBJ2-2; 10 bases agree with TRBD2. Germline V gene sequence: CDR1 ENHRY, CDR2 SYGVKD. This CDR3 has 19 residues. V gave up 0 bases and J gave up 0 bases; unmatched junction bases: 7. Here the CDR3 reads CAISESRLAGASNTGELFF. The CDR3 region has the DNA TGTGCCATCAGTGAGTCAAGGCTAGCGGGAGCGTCGAACACCGGGGAGCTGTTTTTT.

The rearrangement links TRBV28 to TRBJ2-7; 9 positions match TRBD2. V was pared by 7 bases and J by 4 bases, with 8 bases of the junction left unmatched. CDR3 length equals 14 residues. CDR1 is MDHEN and CDR2 is SYDVKM in the germline V gene. The CDR3 DNA reads as TGTGCCAGCACAAGGAGCGGGAGGTGGTACGAGCAGTACTTC. Amino acid sequence: CASTRSGRWYEQYF.

This rearrangement joins TRBV3-1 (or the pseudogene TRBV3-2) to TRBJ1-5; D gene uncertain. The CDR3 length is 15 residues. Germline V gene sequence: CDR1 LGHDT, CDR2 YNNKEL (reference sequence). V lost 4 bases, J lost 3 bases, and 13 bases lay in between. The CDR3 sequence: CASSLDRASNQPQHF. For the CDR3, the DNA is TGTGCCAGCAGCCTCGACCGGGCCTCCAATCAGCCCCAGCATTTT.

This clone was recorded a few times. The V call is TRBV27, the J call TRBJ2-7, with 11 bases fitting TRBD2. Losses at the gene ends were 6 bases for V and 3 bases for J; bases not matched to a gene: 4. Germline V gene sequence: CDR1 MNHEY, CDR2 SMNVEV (reference sequence). The CDR3 has 14 amino acids. The CDR3 loop reads CASSLTSGNYEQYF. In DNA, the CDR3 is TGTGCCAGCAGCCTGACTAGCGGGAACTACGAGCAGTACTTC.